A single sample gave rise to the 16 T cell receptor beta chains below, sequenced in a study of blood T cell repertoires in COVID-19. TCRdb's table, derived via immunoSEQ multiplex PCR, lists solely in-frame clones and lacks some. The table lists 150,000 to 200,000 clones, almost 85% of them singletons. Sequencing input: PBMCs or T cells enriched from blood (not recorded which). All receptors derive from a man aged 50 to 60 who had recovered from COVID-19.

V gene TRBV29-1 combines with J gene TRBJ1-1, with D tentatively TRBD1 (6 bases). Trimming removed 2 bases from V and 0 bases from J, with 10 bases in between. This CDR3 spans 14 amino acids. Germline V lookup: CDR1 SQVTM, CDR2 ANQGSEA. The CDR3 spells CSVERTVMNTEAFF. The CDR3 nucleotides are TGCAGCGTTGAAAGGACAGTTATGAACACTGAAGCTTTCTTT.

The CDR3 DNA sequence: TGTGCCACCACAGGGGGCGACTATGGCTACACCTTC. The encoded protein is CATTGGDYGYTF. V usage is TRBV10-3 and J usage is TRBJ1-2, with TRBD1 matching 9 bases. The J segment lost 3 bases and the V segment lost 10 bases, leaving 3 bases of the junction unmatched. The CDR3 length is 12 residues. Germline CDR1 ENHRY, CDR2 SYGVKD.

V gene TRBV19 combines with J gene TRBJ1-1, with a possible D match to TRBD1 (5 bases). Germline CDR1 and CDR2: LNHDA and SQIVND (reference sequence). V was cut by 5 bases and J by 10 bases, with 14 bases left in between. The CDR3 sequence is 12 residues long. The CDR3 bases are TGTGCCAGTAGTGTGGGGGGGACCCCAGCTTTCTTT. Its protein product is CASSVGGTPAFF.

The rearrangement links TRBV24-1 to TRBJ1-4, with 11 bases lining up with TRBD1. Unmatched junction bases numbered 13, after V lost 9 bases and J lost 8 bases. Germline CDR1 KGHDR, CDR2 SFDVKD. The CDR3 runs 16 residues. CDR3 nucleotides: TGTGCCACCTCTTCAGGACAGGGGGCATCTGAAGAAAAACTGTTTTTT. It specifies CATSSGQGASEEKLFF.

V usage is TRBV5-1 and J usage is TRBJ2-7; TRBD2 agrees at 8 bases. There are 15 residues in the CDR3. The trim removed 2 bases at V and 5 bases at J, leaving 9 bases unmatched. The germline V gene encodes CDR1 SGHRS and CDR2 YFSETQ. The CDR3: CASSFIQREQNEQYF. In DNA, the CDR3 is TGCGCCAGCAGCTTTATCCAGCGGGAGCAAAACGAGCAGTACTTC.

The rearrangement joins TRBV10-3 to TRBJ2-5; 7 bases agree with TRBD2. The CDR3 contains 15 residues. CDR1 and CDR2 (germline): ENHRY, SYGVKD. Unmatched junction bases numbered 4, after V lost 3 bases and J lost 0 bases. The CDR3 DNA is TGTGCCATCAGTGAAAGACTAGCAAACCAAGAGACCCAGTACTTC. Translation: CAISERLANQETQYF.

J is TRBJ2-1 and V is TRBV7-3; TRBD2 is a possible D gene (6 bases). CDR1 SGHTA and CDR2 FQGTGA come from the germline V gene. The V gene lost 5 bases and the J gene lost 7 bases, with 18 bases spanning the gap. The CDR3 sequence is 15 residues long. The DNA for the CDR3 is TGTGCCAGCAGCCTTATCGGGAGTGGTGGGAATGAGCAGTTCTTC. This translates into CASSLIGSGGNEQFF.

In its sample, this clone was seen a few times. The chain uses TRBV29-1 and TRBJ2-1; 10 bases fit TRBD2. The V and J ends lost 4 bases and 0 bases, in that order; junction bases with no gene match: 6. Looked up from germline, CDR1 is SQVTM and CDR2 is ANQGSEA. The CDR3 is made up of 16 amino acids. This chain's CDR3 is CSVVSSGSPSYNEQFF. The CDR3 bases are TGCAGCGTTGTGTCTAGCGGGAGTCCCTCCTACAATGAGCAGTTCTTC.

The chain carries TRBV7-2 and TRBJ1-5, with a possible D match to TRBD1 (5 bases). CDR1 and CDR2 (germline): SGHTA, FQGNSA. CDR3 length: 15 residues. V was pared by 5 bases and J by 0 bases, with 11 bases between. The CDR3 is CASSVEGFSNQPQHF. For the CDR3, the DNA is TGTGCCAGCAGCGTGGAGGGGTTTAGCAATCAGCCCCAGCATTTT.

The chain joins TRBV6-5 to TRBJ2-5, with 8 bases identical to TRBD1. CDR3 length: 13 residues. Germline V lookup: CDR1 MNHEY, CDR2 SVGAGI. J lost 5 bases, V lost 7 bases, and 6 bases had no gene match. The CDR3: CASTQGARETQYF. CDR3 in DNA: TGTGCCAGCACCCAGGGGGCCCGGGAGACCCAGTACTTC.

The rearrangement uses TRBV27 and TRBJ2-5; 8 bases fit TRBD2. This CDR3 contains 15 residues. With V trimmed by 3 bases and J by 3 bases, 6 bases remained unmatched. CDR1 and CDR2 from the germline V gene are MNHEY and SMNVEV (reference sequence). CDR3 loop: CASSFSGLGEETQYF. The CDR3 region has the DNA TGTGCCAGCAGTTTTTCGGGACTAGGTGAAGAGACCCAGTACTTC.

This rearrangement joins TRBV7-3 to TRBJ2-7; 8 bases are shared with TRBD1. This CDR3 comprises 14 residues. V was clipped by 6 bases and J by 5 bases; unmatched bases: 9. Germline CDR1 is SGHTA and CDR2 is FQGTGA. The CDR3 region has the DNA TGTGCCAGCAGTTCCGGGACAGGAGAAAACGAGCAGTACTTC. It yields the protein CASSSGTGENEQYF.

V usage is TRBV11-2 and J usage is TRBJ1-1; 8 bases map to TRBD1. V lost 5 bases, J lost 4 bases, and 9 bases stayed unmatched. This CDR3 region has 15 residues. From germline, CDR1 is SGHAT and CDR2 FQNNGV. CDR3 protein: CASSPGGRRGTEAFF. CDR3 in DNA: TGTGCCAGCAGCCCAGGGGGCAGACGGGGCACTGAAGCTTTCTTT.

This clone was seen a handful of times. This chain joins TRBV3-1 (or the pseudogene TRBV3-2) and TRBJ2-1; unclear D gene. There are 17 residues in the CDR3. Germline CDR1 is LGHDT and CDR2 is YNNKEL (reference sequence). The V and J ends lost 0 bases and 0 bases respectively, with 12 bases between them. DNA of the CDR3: TGTGCCAGCAGCCAAGATCGGGTCGAGACCTCCTACAATGAGCAGTTCTTC. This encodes CASSQDRVETSYNEQFF.

DNA for the CDR3: TGTGCCAGCAGCTTGGCCAGGGTGATAAACACCATATATTTT. Its protein product is CASSLARVINTIYF. The chain is built from TRBV5-6 and TRBJ1-3, with a possible D match to TRBD1 (5 bases). The CDR3 is made up of 14 amino acids. Germline values: CDR1 SGHDT, CDR2 YYEEEE. V gave up 0 bases and J gave up 6 bases, with 10 bases separating them.

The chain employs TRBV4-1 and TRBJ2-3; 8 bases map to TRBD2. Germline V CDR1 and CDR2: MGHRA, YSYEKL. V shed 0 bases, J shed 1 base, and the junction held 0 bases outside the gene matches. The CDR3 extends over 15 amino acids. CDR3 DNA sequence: TGCGCCAGCAGCCAAGACGGGGGGGGCACAGATACGCAGTATTTT. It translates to CASSQDGGGTDTQYF.